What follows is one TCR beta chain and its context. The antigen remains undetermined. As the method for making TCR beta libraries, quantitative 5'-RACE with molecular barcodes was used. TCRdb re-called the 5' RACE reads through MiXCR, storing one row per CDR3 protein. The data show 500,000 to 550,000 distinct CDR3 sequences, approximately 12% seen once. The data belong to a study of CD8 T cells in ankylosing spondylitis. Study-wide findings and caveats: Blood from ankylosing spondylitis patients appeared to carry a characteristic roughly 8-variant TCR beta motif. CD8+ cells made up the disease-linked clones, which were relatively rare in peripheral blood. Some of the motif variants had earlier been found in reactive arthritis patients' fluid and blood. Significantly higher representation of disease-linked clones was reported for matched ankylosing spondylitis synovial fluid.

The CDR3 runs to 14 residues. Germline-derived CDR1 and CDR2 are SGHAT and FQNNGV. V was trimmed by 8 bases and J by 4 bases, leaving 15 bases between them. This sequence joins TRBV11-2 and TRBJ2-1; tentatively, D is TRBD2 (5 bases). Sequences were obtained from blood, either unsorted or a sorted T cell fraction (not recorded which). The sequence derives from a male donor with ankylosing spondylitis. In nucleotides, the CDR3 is TGTGCCAGCGAAAGCGGTTTGGTTTACAATGAGCAGTTCTTC. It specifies CASESGLVYNEQFF.